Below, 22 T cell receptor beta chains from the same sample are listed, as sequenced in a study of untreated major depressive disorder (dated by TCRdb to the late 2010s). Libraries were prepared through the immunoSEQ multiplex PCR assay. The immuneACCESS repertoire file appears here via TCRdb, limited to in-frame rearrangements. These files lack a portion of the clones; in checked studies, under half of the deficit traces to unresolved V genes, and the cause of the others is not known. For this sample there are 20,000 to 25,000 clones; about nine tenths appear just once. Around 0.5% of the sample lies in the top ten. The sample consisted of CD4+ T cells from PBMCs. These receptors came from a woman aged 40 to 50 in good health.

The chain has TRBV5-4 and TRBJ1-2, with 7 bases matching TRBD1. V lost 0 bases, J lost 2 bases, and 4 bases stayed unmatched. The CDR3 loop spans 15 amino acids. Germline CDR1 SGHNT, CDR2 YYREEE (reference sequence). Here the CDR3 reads CASSLVMTGNYGYTF. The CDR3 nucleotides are TGTGCCAGCAGCTTGGTAATGACAGGGAACTATGGCTACACCTTC.

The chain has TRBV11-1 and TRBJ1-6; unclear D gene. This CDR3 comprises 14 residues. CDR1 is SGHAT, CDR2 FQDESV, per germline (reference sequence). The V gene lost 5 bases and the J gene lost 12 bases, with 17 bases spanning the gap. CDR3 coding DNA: TGTGCCAGCAGCCGCAGTGTCGGACGTGAACCCCTCCACTTT. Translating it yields CASSRSVGREPLHF. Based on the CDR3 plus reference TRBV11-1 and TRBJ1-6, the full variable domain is EAEVAQSPRYKITEKSQAVAFWCDPISGHATLYWYRQILGQGPELLVQFQDESVVDDSQLPKDRFSAERLKGVDSTLKIQPAELGDSAMYLCASSRSVGREPLHFGNGTRLTVT.

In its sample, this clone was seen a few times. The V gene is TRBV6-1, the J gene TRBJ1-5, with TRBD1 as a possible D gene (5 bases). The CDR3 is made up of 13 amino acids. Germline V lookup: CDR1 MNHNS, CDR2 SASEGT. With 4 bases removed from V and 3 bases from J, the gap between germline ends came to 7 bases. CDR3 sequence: CASSGQSNQPQHF. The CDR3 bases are TGTGCCAGCAGTGGACAGTCCAATCAGCCCCAGCATTTT.

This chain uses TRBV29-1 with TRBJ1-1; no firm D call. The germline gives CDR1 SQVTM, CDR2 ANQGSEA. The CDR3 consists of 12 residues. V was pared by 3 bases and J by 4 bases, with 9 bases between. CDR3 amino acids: CSVDTESTEAFF. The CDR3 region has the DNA TGCAGCGTTGATACGGAGAGCACTGAAGCTTTCTTT.

The CDR3 sequence is CASSPGGGRLLGGLDEQYV. CDR3 nucleotides: TGTGCCAGCAGCCCGGGGGGGGGTCGCCTACTCGGCGGTCTCGACGAGCAGTACGTC. The chain couples TRBV5-4 to TRBJ2-7; TRBD2 agrees at 8 bases. The CDR3 totals 19 residues. Germline loops: CDR1 SGHNT, CDR2 YYREEE (reference sequence). V gave up 4 bases and J gave up 5 bases; unmatched junction bases: 23.

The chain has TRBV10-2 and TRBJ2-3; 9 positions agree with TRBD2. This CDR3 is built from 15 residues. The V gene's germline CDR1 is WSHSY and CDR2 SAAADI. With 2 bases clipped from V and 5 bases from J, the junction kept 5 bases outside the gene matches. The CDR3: CASSEGTSWGDTQYF. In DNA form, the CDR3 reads TGCGCCAGCAGTGAGGGGACTAGCTGGGGAGATACGCAGTATTTT.

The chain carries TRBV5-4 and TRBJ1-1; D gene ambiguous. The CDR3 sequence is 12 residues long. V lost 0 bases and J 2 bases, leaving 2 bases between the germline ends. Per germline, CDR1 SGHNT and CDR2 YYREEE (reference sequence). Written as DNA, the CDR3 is TGTGCCAGCAGCTTGGACAACACTGAAGCTTTCTTT. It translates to CASSLDNTEAFF.

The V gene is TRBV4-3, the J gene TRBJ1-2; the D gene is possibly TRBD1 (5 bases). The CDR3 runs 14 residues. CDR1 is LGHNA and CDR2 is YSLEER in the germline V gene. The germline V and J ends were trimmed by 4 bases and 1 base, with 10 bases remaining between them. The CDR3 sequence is CASSPLGGNYGYTF. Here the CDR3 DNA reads TGCGCCAGCAGCCCGCTTGGGGGTAACTATGGCTACACCTTC.

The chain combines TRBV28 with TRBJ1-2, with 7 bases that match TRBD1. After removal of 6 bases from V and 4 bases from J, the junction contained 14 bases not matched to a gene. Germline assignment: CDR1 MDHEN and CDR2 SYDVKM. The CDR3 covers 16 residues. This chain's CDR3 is CASSTGQFALTYGYTF. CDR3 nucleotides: TGTGCCAGCAGCACGGGACAGTTTGCCCTAACCTATGGCTACACCTTC.

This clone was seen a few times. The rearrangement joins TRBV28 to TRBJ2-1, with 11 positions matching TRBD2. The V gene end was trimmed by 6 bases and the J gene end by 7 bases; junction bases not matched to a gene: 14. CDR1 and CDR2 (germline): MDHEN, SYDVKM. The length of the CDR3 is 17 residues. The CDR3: CASSPNSGRAGGNEQFF. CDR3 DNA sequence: TGTGCCAGCAGCCCTAATAGCGGGAGGGCCGGTGGGAATGAGCAGTTCTTC.

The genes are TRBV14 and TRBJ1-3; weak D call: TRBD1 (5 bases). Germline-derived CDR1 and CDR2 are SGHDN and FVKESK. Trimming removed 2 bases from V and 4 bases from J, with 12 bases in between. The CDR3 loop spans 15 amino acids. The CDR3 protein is CASSQPGTYGNTIYF. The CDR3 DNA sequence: TGTGCCAGCAGCCAACCTGGGACGTACGGAAACACCATATATTTT.

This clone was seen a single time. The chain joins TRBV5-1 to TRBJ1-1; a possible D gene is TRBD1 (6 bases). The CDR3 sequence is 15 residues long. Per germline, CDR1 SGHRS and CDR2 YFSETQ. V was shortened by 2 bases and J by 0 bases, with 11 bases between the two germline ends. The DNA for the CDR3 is TGCGCCAGCAGCTTAACGGGGGCGTTGAACACTGAAGCTTTCTTT. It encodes CASSLTGALNTEAFF.

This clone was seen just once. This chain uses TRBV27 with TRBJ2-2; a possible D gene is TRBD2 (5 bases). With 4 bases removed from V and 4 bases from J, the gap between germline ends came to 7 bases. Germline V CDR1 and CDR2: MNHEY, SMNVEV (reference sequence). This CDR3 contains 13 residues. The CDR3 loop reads CASSWRLTGELFF. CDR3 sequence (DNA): TGTGCCAGCAGTTGGAGGCTCACCGGGGAGCTGTTTTTT.

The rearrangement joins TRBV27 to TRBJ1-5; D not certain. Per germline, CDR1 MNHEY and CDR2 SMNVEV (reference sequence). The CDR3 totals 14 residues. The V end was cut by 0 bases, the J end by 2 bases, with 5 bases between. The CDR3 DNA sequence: TGTGCCAGCAGTTTATCGCCAGGCAATCAGCCCCAGCATTTT. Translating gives CASSLSPGNQPQHF.

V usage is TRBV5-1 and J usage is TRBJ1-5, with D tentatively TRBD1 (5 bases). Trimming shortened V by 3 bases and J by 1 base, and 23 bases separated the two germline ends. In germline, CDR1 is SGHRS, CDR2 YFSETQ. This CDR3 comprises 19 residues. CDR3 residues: CASSSQYLDSVFSNQPQHF. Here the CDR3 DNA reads TGCGCCAGCAGCTCCCAGTACCTAGACAGCGTTTTCAGCAATCAGCCCCAGCATTTT.

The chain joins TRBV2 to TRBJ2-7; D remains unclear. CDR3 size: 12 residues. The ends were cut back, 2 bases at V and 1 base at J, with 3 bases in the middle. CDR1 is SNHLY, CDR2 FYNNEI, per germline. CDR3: CASSELSYEQYF. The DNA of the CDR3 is TGTGCCAGCAGTGAACTGTCCTACGAGCAGTACTTC.

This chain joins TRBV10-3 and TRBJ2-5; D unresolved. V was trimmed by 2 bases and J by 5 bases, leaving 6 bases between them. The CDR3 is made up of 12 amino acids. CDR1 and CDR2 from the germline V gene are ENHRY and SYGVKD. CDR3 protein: CAISEGLETQYF. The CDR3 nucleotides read TGTGCCATCAGTGAGGGTTTGGAGACCCAGTACTTC.

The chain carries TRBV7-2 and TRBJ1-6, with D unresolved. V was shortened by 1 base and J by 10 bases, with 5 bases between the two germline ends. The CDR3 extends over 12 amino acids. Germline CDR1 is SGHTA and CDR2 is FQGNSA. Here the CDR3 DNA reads TGTGCCAGCAGCTTAGAAGGCTCACCCCTCCACTTT. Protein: CASSLEGSPLHF.

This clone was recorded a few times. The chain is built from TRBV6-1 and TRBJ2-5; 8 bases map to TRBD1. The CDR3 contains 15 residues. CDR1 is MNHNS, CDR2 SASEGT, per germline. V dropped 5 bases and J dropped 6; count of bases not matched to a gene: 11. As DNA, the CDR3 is TGTGCCAGCAGTCTACAACAAGGACAGGGTCAGACCCAGTACTTC. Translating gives CASSLQQGQGQTQYF.

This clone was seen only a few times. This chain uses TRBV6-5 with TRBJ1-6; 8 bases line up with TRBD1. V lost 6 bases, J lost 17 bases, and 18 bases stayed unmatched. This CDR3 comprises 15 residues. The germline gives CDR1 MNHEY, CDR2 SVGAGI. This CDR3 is CASSPRATGAPRVHF. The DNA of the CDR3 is TGTGCCAGCAGCCCCAGGGCGACAGGGGCACCGCGCGTCCACTTT.

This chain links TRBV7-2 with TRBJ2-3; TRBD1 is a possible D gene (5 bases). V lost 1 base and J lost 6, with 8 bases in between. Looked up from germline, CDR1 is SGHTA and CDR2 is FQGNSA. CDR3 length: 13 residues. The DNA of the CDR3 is TGTGCCAGCAGCTTAGTCAGGGCTGATACGCAGTATTTT. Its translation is CASSLVRADTQYF. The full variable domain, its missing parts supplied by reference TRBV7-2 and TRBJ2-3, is GAGVSQSPSNKVTEKGKDVELRCDPISGHTALYWYRQSLGQGLEFLIYFQGNSAPDKSGLPSDRFSAERTGGSVSTLTIQRTQQEDSAVYLCASSLVRADTQYFGPGTRLTVL.

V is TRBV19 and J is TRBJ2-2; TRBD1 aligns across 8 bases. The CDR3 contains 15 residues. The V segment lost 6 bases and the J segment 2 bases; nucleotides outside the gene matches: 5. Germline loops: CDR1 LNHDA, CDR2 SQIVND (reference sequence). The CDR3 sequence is CASRPGQVNTGELFF. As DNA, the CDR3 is TGTGCCAGTAGACCGGGACAGGTCAACACCGGGGAGCTGTTTTTT.